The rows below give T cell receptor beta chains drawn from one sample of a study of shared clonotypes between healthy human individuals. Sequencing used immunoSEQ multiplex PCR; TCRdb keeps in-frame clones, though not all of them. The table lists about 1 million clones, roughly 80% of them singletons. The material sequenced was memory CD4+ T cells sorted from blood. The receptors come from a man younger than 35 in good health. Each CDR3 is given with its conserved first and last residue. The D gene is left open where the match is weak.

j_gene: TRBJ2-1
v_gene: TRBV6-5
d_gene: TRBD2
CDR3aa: CASSLSGGRLNEQFF

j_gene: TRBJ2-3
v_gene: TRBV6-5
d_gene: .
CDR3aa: CAVRGTGSDTQYF

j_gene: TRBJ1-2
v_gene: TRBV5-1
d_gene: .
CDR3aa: CASSLSGDPNYGYTF

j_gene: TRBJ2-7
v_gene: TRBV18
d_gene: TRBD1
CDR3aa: CASSAGQAYEQYF

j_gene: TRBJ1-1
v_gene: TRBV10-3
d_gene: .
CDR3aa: CAISDPIEAEAFF

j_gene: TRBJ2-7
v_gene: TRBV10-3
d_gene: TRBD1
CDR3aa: CAISWDRIEQYF

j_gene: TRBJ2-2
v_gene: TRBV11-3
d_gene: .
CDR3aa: CASSITTTGELFF

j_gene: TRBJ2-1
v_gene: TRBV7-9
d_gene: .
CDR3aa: CASSRQTSESYNEQFF

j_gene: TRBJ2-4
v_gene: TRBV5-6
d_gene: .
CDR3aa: CASSLEAGTSGVF

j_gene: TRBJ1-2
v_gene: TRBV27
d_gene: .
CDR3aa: CASSLAGGGYGYTF

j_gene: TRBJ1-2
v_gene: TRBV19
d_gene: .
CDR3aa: CASDDSRRGYTF

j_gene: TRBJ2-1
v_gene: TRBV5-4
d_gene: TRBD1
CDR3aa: CASSFDRGPYNEQFF

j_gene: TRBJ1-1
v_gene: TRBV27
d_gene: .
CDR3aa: CASSPTGGFMNTEAFF

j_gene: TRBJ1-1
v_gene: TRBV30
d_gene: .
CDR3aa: CAWSRRAGNTEAFF

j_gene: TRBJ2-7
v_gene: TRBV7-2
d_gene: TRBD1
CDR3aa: CASSSTGTGIYEQYF

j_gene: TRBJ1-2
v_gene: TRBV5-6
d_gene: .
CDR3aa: CASSPPKGYGYTF

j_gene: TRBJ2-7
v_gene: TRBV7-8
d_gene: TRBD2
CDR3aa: CASRQREFDEQYF

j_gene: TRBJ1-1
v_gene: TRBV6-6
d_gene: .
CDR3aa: CASRLGTVGDTEAFF

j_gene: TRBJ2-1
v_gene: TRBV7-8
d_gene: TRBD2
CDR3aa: CASSPLAGTNEQFF

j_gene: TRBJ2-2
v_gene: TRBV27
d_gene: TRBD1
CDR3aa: CASSLPGQARPGELFF